These 9 T cell receptor beta chains originate from one sample sequenced in a study of T cell repertoires in cytomegalovirus infection. In TCRdb, the reads were re-called with MiXCR into one record per CDR3 protein. The sample contains approximately 500,000 distinct CDR3 sequences, 15% to 20% of which appear only once. The sample was CD8+ T cells from PBMCs. These receptors all come from a human donor in good health (CMV status not recorded). Some clones in this sample may be carry-over from other donors' samples.

The gene calls are TRBV27 and TRBJ2-2; D remains unclear. Germline CDR1 and CDR2: MNHEY and SMNVEV (reference sequence). Trimming took off 2 bases at V and 5 bases at J, with 12 bases between the two ends. The CDR3 is made up of 15 amino acids. As DNA, the CDR3 is TGTGCCAGCAGTTTACAAGGTCTCTTAACCGGGGAGCTGTTTTTT. It codes for CASSLQGLLTGELFF.

The sample holds a few counts of this clonotype. The gene calls are TRBV7-9 and TRBJ2-1; TRBD2 is a possible D gene (5 bases). This CDR3 has 15 residues. Per germline, CDR1 SEHNR and CDR2 FQNEAQ (reference sequence). Trimming cost V 4 bases and J 4 bases, with 14 bases left between them. CDR3 residues: CASSSGMTGYNEQFF. The CDR3 DNA reads TGTGCCAGCAGCTCCGGCATGACGGGGTACAATGAGCAGTTCTTC.

The chain recombines TRBV27 with TRBJ1-1, with TRBD1 as a possible D gene (5 bases). V was pared by 2 bases and J by 6 bases, with 13 bases between. Germline V CDR1 and CDR2: MNHEY, SMNVEV (reference sequence). CDR3 size: 14 residues. In nucleotides, the CDR3 is TGTGCCAGCAGTTTAAGGAGGGGCGGGGCTGAAGCTTTCTTT. Translation gives CASSLRRGGAEAFF.

V usage is TRBV19 and J usage is TRBJ2-2, with D perhaps matching TRBD2 (7 bases). Trimming removed 3 bases at V and 6 bases at J, with 20 bases between. Germline CDR1 reads LNHDA; CDR2 reads SQIVND (reference sequence). The CDR3 runs 17 residues. CDR3 amino acids: CASSIIPPGGGAGELFF. The CDR3 coding sequence is TGTGCCAGTAGTATCATTCCACCGGGGGGCGGCGCCGGGGAGCTGTTTTTT.

About this clonotype itself: A read error is likely, as this CDR3 ends without the conserved phenylalanine or tryptophan. The V call is TRBV15, the J call TRBJ2-7; 7 bases agree with TRBD1. The CDR3 is 17 amino acids. Trimming removed 0 bases from V and 0 bases from J; junction bases left unmatched: 8. Germline lookup yields CDR1 LNHNV and CDR2 YYDKDF (reference sequence). The CDR3 DNA is TGTGCCACCAGCAGAGATTCACCGGGACAGAGCTCCTACGAGCAGTACTTA. Translated, it gives CATSRDSPGQSSYEQYL.

Details on this clonotype: This could be a read error, since a much larger clone is one nucleotide away. The genes are TRBV7-9 and TRBJ1-2; TRBD1 matches 10 bases. The CDR3 consists of 18 residues. Germline CDR1 SEHNR, CDR2 FQNEAQ (reference sequence). For the CDR3, the DNA is TGTACCAGCAGCTCCTTCGACAGGGGGCCTACTATGAACTATGGCTACACCTTC. Residues: CTSSSFDRGPTMNYGYTF.

This clonotype was detected a few times. The rearrangement joins TRBV6-1 to TRBJ2-7, with a weak D call TRBD2 (6 bases). Trimming stripped 1 base from V and 4 bases from J, with 11 bases between. Germline loops: CDR1 MNHNS, CDR2 SASEGT. The CDR3 runs to 14 residues. The CDR3 sequence: CASSEGYGLYEQYF. Written as DNA, the CDR3 is TGTGCCAGCAGTGAAGGGTACGGACTATACGAGCAGTACTTC.

This clonotype was picked up many times. V gene TRBV7-9 combines with J gene TRBJ1-3; D not certain. V was cut by 5 bases and J by 6 bases, with 8 bases left in between. Germline lookup yields CDR1 SEHNR and CDR2 FQNEAQ (reference sequence). The CDR3 sequence is 12 residues long. This chain's CDR3 is CASSILPNTIYF. CDR3 DNA sequence: TGTGCCAGCAGCATCCTTCCAAACACCATATATTTT.

The chain couples TRBV19 to TRBJ1-6; TRBD1 matches at 8 bases. The CDR3 spans 15 residues. Germline values: CDR1 LNHDA, CDR2 SQIVND (reference sequence). The V gene end was trimmed by 5 bases and the J gene end by 9 bases; junction bases not matched to a gene: 9. The CDR3 nucleotides read TGTGCCAGTAGTGCCGAAGGACAGGGACGTTCACCCCTCCACTTT. Its translation: CASSAEGQGRSPLHF.